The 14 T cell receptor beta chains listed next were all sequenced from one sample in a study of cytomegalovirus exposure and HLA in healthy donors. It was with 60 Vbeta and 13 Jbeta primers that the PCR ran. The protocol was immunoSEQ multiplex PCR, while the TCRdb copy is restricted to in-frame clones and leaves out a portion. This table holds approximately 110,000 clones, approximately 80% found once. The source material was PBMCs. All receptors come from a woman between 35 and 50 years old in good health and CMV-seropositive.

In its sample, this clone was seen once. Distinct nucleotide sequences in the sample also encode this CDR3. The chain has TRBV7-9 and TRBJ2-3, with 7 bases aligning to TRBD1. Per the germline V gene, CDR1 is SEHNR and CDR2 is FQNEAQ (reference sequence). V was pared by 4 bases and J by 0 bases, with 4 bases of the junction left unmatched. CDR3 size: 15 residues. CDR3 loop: CASSSRQGSTDTQYF. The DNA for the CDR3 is TGTGCCAGCAGCTCCCGACAGGGTAGCACAGATACGCAGTATTTT.

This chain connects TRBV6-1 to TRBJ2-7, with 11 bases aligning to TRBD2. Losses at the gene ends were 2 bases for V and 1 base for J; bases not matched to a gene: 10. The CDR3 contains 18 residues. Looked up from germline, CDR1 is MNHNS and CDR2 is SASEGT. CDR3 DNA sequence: TGTGCCAGCAGTGAACGTACTAGCGGGAGTGTCGGGTCCTACGAGCAGTACTTC. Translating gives CASSERTSGSVGSYEQYF.

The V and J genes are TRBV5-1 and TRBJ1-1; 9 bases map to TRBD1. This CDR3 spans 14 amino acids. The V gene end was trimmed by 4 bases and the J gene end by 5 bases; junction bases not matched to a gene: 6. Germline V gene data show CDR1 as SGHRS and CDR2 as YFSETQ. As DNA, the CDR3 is TGCGCCAGCAGCCTTCTGACAGGGGGGACTGAAGCTTTCTTT. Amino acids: CASSLLTGGTEAFF. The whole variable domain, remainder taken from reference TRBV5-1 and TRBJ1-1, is KAGVTQTPRYLIKTRGQQVTLSCSPISGHRSVSWYQQTPGQGLQFLFEYFSETQRNKGNFPGRFSGRQFSNSRSEMNVSTLELGDSALYLCASSLLTGGTEAFFGQGTRLTVV.

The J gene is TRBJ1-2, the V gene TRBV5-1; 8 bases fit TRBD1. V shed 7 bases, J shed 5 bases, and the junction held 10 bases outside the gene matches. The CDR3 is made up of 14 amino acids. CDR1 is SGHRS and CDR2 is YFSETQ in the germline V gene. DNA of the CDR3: TGCGCCAGCGCGCCGGACAGGGTTAATTATGGCTACACCTTC. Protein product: CASAPDRVNYGYTF.

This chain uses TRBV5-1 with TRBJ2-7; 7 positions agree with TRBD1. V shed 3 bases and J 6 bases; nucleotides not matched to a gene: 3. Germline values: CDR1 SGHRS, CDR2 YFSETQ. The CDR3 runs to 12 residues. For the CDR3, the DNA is TGCGCCAGCAGCTGGTCAGGGGGCGAGCAGTACTTC. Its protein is CASSWSGGEQYF. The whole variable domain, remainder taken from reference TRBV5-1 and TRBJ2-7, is KAGVTQTPRYLIKTRGQQVTLSCSPISGHRSVSWYQQTPGQGLQFLFEYFSETQRNKGNFPGRFSGRQFSNSRSEMNVSTLELGDSALYLCASSWSGGEQYFGPGTRLTVT.

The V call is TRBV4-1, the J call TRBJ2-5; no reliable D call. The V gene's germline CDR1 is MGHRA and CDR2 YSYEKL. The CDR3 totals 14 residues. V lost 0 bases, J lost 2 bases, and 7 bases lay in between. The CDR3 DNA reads TGCGCCAGCAGCCAAGAACCAACACAAGAGACCCAGTACTTC. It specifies CASSQEPTQETQYF.

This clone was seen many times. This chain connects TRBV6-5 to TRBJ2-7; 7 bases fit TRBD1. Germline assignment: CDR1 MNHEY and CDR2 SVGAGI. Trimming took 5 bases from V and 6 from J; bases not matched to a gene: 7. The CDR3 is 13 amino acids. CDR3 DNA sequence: TGTGCCAGCAGTCGACAGGGTCGAGGCGAGCAGTACTTC. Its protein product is CASSRQGRGEQYF.

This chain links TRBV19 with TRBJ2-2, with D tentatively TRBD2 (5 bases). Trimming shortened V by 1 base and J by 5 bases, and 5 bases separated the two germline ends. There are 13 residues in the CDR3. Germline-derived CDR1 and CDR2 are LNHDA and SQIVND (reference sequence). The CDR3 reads CASSIGGTGELFF. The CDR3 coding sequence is TGTGCCAGTAGTATAGGAGGGACCGGGGAGCTGTTTTTT.

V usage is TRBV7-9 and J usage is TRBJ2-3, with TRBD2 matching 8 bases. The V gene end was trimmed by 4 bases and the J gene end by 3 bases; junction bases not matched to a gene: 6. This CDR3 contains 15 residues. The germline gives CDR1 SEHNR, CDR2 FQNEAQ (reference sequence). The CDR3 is CASSYSGKGTDTQYF. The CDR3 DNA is TGTGCCAGCAGCTATAGCGGGAAGGGGACAGATACGCAGTATTTT.

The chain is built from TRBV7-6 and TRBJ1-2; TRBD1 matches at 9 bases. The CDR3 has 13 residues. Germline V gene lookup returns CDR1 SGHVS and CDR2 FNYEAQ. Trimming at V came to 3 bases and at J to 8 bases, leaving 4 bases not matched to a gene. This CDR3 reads CASSFTGGVGYTF. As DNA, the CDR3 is TGTGCCAGCAGCTTCACAGGGGGCGTAGGCTACACCTTC.

The CDR3 protein is CASSDGQGYTEAFF. CDR3 nucleotides: TGTGCCAGCAGTGATGGACAGGGGTACACTGAAGCTTTCTTT. The chain carries TRBV25-1 and TRBJ1-1; 9 positions match TRBD1. There are 14 residues in the CDR3. The ends lost 3 bases at V and 3 bases at J; junction bases unmatched: 2. Germline-derived CDR1 and CDR2 are MGHDK and SYGVNS. Combining the CDR3 with reference TRBV25-1 and TRBJ1-1 gives the whole variable domain EADIYQTPRYLVIGTGKKITLECSQTMGHDKMYWYQQDPGMELHLIHYSYGVNSTEKGDLSSESTVSRIRTEHFPLTLESARPSHTSQYLCASSDGQGYTEAFFGQGTRLTVV.

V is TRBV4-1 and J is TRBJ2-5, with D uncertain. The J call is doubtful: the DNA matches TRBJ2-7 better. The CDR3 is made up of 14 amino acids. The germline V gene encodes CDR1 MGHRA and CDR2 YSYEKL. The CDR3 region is CASSRGPGRFEQYF. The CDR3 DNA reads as TGCGCCAGCAGCCGAGGTCCGGGTAGGTTCGAGCAGTACTTC.

The CDR3 nucleotides read TGTGCCAGCAGTGTTTCCGGGACACCCTTTCTGGGGGCTTTCTTT. As protein: CASSVSGTPFLGAFF. The chain joins TRBV6-6 to TRBJ1-1; TRBD1 is a possible D gene (6 bases). With 5 bases removed from V and 11 bases from J, the gap between germline ends came to 24 bases. Germline V CDR1 and CDR2: MNHNY, SVGAGI (reference sequence). This CDR3 is 15 amino acids long.

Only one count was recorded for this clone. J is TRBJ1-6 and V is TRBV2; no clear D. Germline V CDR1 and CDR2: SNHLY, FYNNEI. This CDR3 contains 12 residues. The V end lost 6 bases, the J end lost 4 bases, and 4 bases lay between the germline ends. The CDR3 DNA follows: TGTGCCAGCAGCCTATATAATTCACCCCTCCACTTT. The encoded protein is CASSLYNSPLHF.